This record concerns one TCR beta chain sequence. Its antigen is undetermined. These data originate in a study of T-cell memory formation after mild COVID-19. Background on the study: The two donors had largely donor-specific TCR clusters.

Germline V gives CDR1 DFQATT, CDR2 SNEGSKA (reference sequence). Trimming cost V 0 bases and J 2 bases; bases outside gene matches: 8. The CDR3 has 16 amino acids. General observations from the study: Proof of SARS-CoV-2 specificity was absent for the second-wave clones that crested on day 37. Mainly in CM and EM were contracting CD4+ clones; CD8+ were in EMRA.

5'RACE, which relied on constant-segment primers, yielded TCR alpha and TCR beta cDNA libraries carrying sample barcodes and UMIs. TCRdb processed the 5' RACE reads anew with MiXCR; each CDR3 protein has one entry. The table lists more than 100,000 distinct CDR3 sequences, 15% to 20% of them singletons, with 4.5% to 5.5% in the top ten. The origin of this receptor is a man aged 18 to 29 who had mild COVID-19 (a few samples of this study predate the infection). Cell type and time point are not known. What was sequenced was PBMCs or a T cell subset sorted from them (not recorded which). The rearrangement joins TRBV20-1 to TRBJ2-7; 9 bases are a match to TRBD1. CDR3 in DNA: TGCAGTGCTAGAGATCCCAGGTGGGACAGGGCCTACGAGCAGTACGTC. It encodes CSARDPRWDRAYEQYV.